These T cell receptor beta chains were read from a single sample in a study of CD8+ T cells in alopecia areata. The protocol was immunoSEQ multiplex PCR, while the TCRdb copy is restricted to in-frame clones and leaves out a portion. Of 190,000 or so clones in the sample, 45% to 75% are singletons; the top ten hold roughly 3.3%. Sequenced material: CD4+ T cells sorted from blood, taken at week 4, from a patient treated with tofacitinib. The receptor set was obtained from a human donor with alopecia areata. Both conserved end residues are part of each CDR3. The D gene is left open where the match is weak. Clone size is stated in some rows and not others, as once, few, many or a class when expanded.

J gene: TRBJ1-2
clone size: .
D gene: .
V gene: TRBV6-5
CDR3 protein: CASSYRRTVNYGYTF
CDR3 DNA: TGTGCCAGCAGTTACCGCCGTACAGTGAACTATGGCTACACCTTC

J gene: TRBJ1-4
clone size: .
D gene: TRBD1
V gene: TRBV9
CDR3 protein: CASSVGGQGGKLFF
CDR3 DNA: TGTGCCAGCAGCGTAGGGGGACAGGGAGGAAAACTGTTTTTT

J gene: TRBJ1-6
clone size: once
D gene: TRBD1
V gene: TRBV25-1
CDR3 protein: CASEQTGQLSPLHF
CDR3 DNA: TGTGCCAGCGAACAGACGGGACAGTTATCACCCCTCCACTTT

J gene: TRBJ1-4
clone size: .
D gene: .
V gene: TRBV20-1
CDR3 protein: CSALDREKLFF
CDR3 DNA: TGCAGTGCGCTGGACAGAGAAAAACTGTTTTTT

J gene: TRBJ2-7
clone size: .
D gene: .
V gene: TRBV30
CDR3 protein: CAWSVGYEQYF
CDR3 DNA: TGTGCCTGGAGTGTAGGTTACGAGCAGTACTTC

J gene: TRBJ1-6
clone size: .
D gene: .
V gene: TRBV28
CDR3 protein: CASSTGGSPLHF
CDR3 DNA: TGTGCCAGCTCCACCGGGGGTTCACCCCTCCACTTT

J gene: TRBJ1-6
clone size: .
D gene: TRBD1
V gene: TRBV4-1
CDR3 protein: CASSHTGDRSYNSPLHF
CDR3 DNA: TGCGCCAGCAGCCATACAGGGGACCGCTCCTATAATTCACCCCTCCACTTT

J gene: TRBJ2-7
clone size: once
D gene: .
V gene: TRBV2
CDR3 protein: CASSVRPGYEQYF
CDR3 DNA: TGTGCCAGTTCTGTAAGGCCGGGATACGAGCAGTACTTC

J gene: TRBJ2-3
clone size: .
D gene: .
V gene: TRBV29-1
CDR3 protein: CSVEMGAASTDTQYF
CDR3 DNA: TGCAGCGTTGAGATGGGGGCGGCGAGCACAGATACGCAGTATTTT

J gene: TRBJ1-1
clone size: .
D gene: TRBD1
V gene: TRBV28
CDR3 protein: CASSFEGAPTEAFF
CDR3 DNA: TGTGCCAGCAGTTTTGAGGGGGCGCCCACTGAAGCTTTCTTT

J gene: TRBJ2-4
clone size: few
D gene: TRBD1
V gene: TRBV5-4
CDR3 protein: CASSLAGQGSKNIQYF
CDR3 DNA: TGTGCCAGCAGCTTGGCCGGACAGGGTTCTAAAAACATTCAGTACTTC

J gene: TRBJ2-7
clone size: .
D gene: TRBD1
V gene: TRBV7-2
CDR3 protein: CASSLGGQGGIYEQYF
CDR3 DNA: TGTGCCAGCAGCTTAGGCGGACAGGGAGGTATCTACGAGCAGTACTTC

J gene: TRBJ2-7
clone size: few
D gene: TRBD1
V gene: TRBV28
CDR3 protein: CASSTGQGRGQYF
CDR3 DNA: TGTGCCAGCAGCACGGGACAGGGTAGGGGGCAGTACTTC

J gene: TRBJ2-5
clone size: .
D gene: .
V gene: TRBV30
CDR3 protein: CAWSLGRMEETQYF
CDR3 DNA: TGTGCCTGGAGTTTGGGCCGTATGGAAGAGACCCAGTACTTC

J gene: TRBJ2-5
clone size: .
D gene: .
V gene: TRBV29-1
CDR3 protein: CSVSGATGKETQYF
CDR3 DNA: TGCAGCGTGTCGGGGGCAACAGGGAAGGAGACCCAGTACTTC

J gene: TRBJ1-2
clone size: .
D gene: .
V gene: TRBV30
CDR3 protein: CAWTADFGYTF
CDR3 DNA: TGTGCCTGGACAGCAGATTTTGGCTACACCTTC

J gene: TRBJ2-7
clone size: .
D gene: TRBD1
V gene: TRBV2
CDR3 protein: CASSEWTGYDEQYF
CDR3 DNA: TGTGCCAGCAGTGAGTGGACAGGGTATGACGAGCAGTACTTC

J gene: TRBJ2-4
clone size: many
D gene: TRBD1
V gene: TRBV2
CDR3 protein: CASSELIGTGSEENIQYF
CDR3 DNA: TGTGCCAGCAGTGAGCTGATTGGGACAGGGTCGGAGGAGAACATTCAGTACTTC

J gene: TRBJ2-1
clone size: .
D gene: .
V gene: TRBV4-1
CDR3 protein: CASSPRASYNEQFF
CDR3 DNA: TGCGCCAGCAGCCCTCGCGCCTCCTACAATGAGCAGTTCTTC

J gene: TRBJ1-6
clone size: .
D gene: .
V gene: TRBV30
CDR3 protein: CACDPGGSPLHF
CDR3 DNA: TGTGCTTGCGACCCGGGAGGGTCACCCCTCCACTTT

J gene: TRBJ1-6
clone size: .
D gene: .
V gene: TRBV14
CDR3 protein: CASSQDAFNSPLHF
CDR3 DNA: TGTGCCAGCAGCCAAGATGCCTTTAATTCACCCCTCCACTTT

J gene: TRBJ1-1
clone size: few
D gene: TRBD1
V gene: TRBV18
CDR3 protein: CASSPGTGSAEAFF
CDR3 DNA: TGTGCCAGCTCACCCGGGACAGGGAGCGCTGAAGCTTTCTTT

J gene: TRBJ1-5
clone size: few
D gene: .
V gene: TRBV6-1
CDR3 protein: CASSGQKNQPQHF
CDR3 DNA: TGTGCCAGCTCAGGACAGAAAAATCAGCCCCAGCATTTT

J gene: TRBJ1-1
clone size: .
D gene: .
V gene: TRBV5-1
CDR3 protein: CASSLSDRTEAFF
CDR3 DNA: TGCGCCAGCAGCCTCTCCGATAGGACTGAAGCTTTCTTT

J gene: TRBJ1-1
clone size: .
D gene: TRBD1
V gene: TRBV29-1
CDR3 protein: CSVGRQGMEAFF
CDR3 DNA: TGCAGCGTTGGGAGACAGGGAATGGAAGCTTTCTTT

J gene: TRBJ2-7
clone size: .
D gene: .
V gene: TRBV4-1
CDR3 protein: CASSGTGRESYEQYF
CDR3 DNA: TGCGCCAGCAGCGGTACGGGGCGCGAATCCTACGAGCAGTACTTC

J gene: TRBJ1-4
clone size: .
D gene: TRBD1
V gene: TRBV6-5
CDR3 protein: CASSYSGTGDEKLFF
CDR3 DNA: TGTGCCAGCAGTTACTCCGGGACAGGCGATGAAAAACTGTTTTTT

J gene: TRBJ2-3
clone size: .
D gene: .
V gene: TRBV30
CDR3 protein: CAWSAGRSTDTQYF
CDR3 DNA: TGTGCCTGGAGTGCCGGGAGAAGCACAGATACGCAGTATTTT

J gene: TRBJ2-3
clone size: .
D gene: TRBD1
V gene: TRBV29-1
CDR3 protein: CSVDNRGKDTQYF
CDR3 DNA: TGCAGCGTTGATAACAGGGGAAAAGATACGCAGTATTTT

J gene: TRBJ1-6
clone size: once
D gene: .
V gene: TRBV6-5
CDR3 protein: CASLRTYNSPLHF
CDR3 DNA: TGTGCCAGCTTACGGACCTATAATTCACCCCTCCACTTT

J gene: TRBJ2-7
clone size: few
D gene: .
V gene: TRBV5-1
CDR3 protein: CASRSGSDEQYF
CDR3 DNA: TGCGCCAGCAGGTCTGGGAGTGACGAGCAGTACTTC

J gene: TRBJ1-3
clone size: .
D gene: .
V gene: TRBV30
CDR3 protein: CAGTKGGISGNTIYF
CDR3 DNA: TGTGCCGGGACAAAAGGCGGCATCTCTGGAAACACCATATATTTT

J gene: TRBJ2-2
clone size: many
D gene: .
V gene: TRBV29-1
CDR3 protein: CSVGQGYTGELFF
CDR3 DNA: TGCAGCGTTGGTCAGGGGTACACCGGGGAGCTGTTTTTT

J gene: TRBJ2-2
clone size: .
D gene: TRBD1
V gene: TRBV5-4
CDR3 protein: CASSSTPGGITGELFF
CDR3 DNA: TGTGCCAGCAGTTCAACCCCAGGGGGTATCACCGGGGAGCTGTTTTTT

J gene: TRBJ2-5
clone size: .
D gene: .
V gene: TRBV25-1
CDR3 protein: CASNAQETQYF
CDR3 DNA: TGTGCCAGCAACGCACAAGAGACCCAGTACTTC

J gene: TRBJ2-6
clone size: .
D gene: .
V gene: TRBV23-1
CDR3 protein: CASSHHPARIYKTGANVLTF
CDR3 DNA: TGCGCCAGCAGTCATCACCCTGCACGTATATACAAGACTGGGGCCAACGTCCTGACTTTC